This TCR beta chain was observed in a study of early T cells in non-severe SARS-CoV-2 infection. The overall study: Chains stayed unpaired after sequencing of bulk RNA from unsorted whole blood. Whole-study results and caveats: Anti-spike CD8 specificities were favored by VDJdb matching, whose results missed private and CD4 specificities.

This clonotype was counted ten times or more. Antigen specificity is unknown. Unique molecular identifiers were attached to individual cDNA molecules. TCRdb re-analysed the 5' RACE reads in MiXCR, keeping a single row per CDR3 protein. This sample yields approximately 69,000 distinct CDR3 sequences, of which roughly 8.7% are seen a single time; 5.9% belongs to the top ten. Deletions cut 1 base from V and 0 bases from J, with 12 bases between. The CDR3 runs to 16 residues. Germline assignment: CDR1 LGHNA and CDR2 YSLEER. Sequencing input: whole blood. The sequence was obtained from an adult who was a healthcare worker with PCR-confirmed SARS-CoV-2 infection or an uninfected control (not recorded which). The chain links TRBV4-3 to TRBJ2-5; no definite D call. CDR3 region: CASSQGSTQYQETQYF. In DNA form, the CDR3 reads TGCGCCAGCAGCCAAGGTTCCACGCAGTACCAAGAGACCCAGTACTTC.